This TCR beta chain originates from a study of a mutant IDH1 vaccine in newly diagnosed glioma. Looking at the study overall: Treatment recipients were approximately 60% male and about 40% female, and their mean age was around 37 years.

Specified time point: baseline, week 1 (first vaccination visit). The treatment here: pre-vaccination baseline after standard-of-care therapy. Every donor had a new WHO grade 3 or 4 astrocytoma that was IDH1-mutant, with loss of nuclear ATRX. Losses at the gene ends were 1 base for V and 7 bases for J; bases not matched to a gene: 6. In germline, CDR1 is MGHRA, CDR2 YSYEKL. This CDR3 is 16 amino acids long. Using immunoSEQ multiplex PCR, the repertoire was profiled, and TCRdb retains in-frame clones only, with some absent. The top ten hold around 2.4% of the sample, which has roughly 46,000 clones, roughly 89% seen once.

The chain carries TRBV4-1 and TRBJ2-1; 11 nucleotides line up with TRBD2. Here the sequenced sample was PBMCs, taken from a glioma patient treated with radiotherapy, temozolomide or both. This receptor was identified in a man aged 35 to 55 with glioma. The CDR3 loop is CASSQVILAGVNEQFF. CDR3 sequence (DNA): TGCGCCAGCAGCCAAGTAATACTAGCGGGAGTGAATGAGCAGTTCTTC.